This T cell receptor (beta chain) was profiled in a study of Ad26.COV2.S vaccination and SARS-CoV-2 variants. Regarding treatment: approximately 18 received Ad26.COV2.S at low or high dose, single or two shots; about 5 received placebo; per-sample allocation not given. Samples came from day 63 after the first vaccine or placebo injection. In Boston, an adult donor aged 18-55 years took part. This CDR3 region has 16 residues. The V and J ends lost 1 base and 7 bases, in that order; junction bases with no gene match: 9. CDR1 SGHRS and CDR2 YFSETQ come from the germline V gene. The data were produced by immunoSEQ multiplex PCR, yet TCRdb's version contains in-frame clones alone and is incomplete. The sample has hundreds of thousands of clones, 90% seen once; the top ten hold 9% to 15%.

The chain recombines TRBV5-1 with TRBJ2-2; 8 bases are shared with TRBD2. The sequence derives from a person aged 18-65 years who received the Ad26.COV2.S COVID-19 vaccine or a placebo. Source: peripheral blood, taken in a trial of Ad26.COV2.S vaccine versus placebo. The CDR3 coding sequence is TGCGCCAGCAGCTTGTATCCAGCGGGAGCGGGCGGGGAGCTGTTTTTT. Translated, it gives CASSLYPAGAGGELFF.